The rows below give T cell receptor beta chains drawn from one sample of a study of blood T cell repertoires in COVID-19. Clones were sequenced by immunoSEQ multiplex PCR, and TCRdb holds only the in-frame ones, with some missing. The table records some 200,000 clones, roughly 80% of them present only once. Specimen: PBMCs or T cells enriched from blood (not recorded which). The receptors were sampled from a woman in her thirties or forties with acute COVID-19. Both conserved end residues are part of each CDR3. The D gene is left open where the match is weak. For some rows the clone size is stated as once, few or many, or as a class when expanded; others skip it.

TRBV3-1/TRBV3-2	TRBJ1-3	once	NA	TGTGCCAGCAGCCAAGGGCGGGTATCTGGAAACACCATATATTTT	CASSQGRVSGNTIYF
TRBV3-1/TRBV3-2	TRBJ1-6	many	NA	TGTGCCAGCCAACTTACAGGGAATTCACCCCTCCACTTT	CASQLTGNSPLHF
TRBV7-6	TRBJ2-5	few	TRBD1	TGTGCCAGCAGCGGAGGCGGATGGACAGGGGGTGATAAAGAGACCCAGTACTTC	CASSGGGWTGGDKETQYF
TRBV7-3	TRBJ2-7	NA	TRBD1	TGTGCCAGCAGCTTAATAGGACAGGGTTCCTACGAGCAGTACTTC	CASSLIGQGSYEQYF
TRBV5-1	TRBJ2-7	NA	TRBD2	TGCGCCAGCAGCTTGATAGCGGGAGGTCGCGAGCAGTACTTC	CASSLIAGGREQYF
TRBV2	TRBJ1-2	NA	TRBD1	TGTGCCAGCAGCCGAAACCCCAGGACAGGGGACTATGGCTACACCTTC	CASSRNPRTGDYGYTF
TRBV7-8	TRBJ1-1	NA	TRBD1	TGTGCCAGCAGCTTAAGGCGACAGGGGGCAGGGACTGAAGCTTTCTTT	CASSLRRQGAGTEAFF
TRBV10-3	TRBJ2-3	once	TRBD2	TGTGCCATCAGTGAGTCAGCGGGGGGGACAGATACGCAGTATTTT	CAISESAGGTDTQYF
TRBV19	TRBJ1-1	NA	NA	TGTGCCAGTAGTCTTCAGGGGCACACTGAAGCTTTCTTT	CASSLQGHTEAFF
TRBV5-1	TRBJ2-1	few	TRBD1	TGCGCCAGCAGGTTGACAGGGGATTCGGGGAATGAGCAGTTCTTC	CASRLTGDSGNEQFF
TRBV21-1	TRBJ1-2	once	NA	TGTGCCAGCAGCAAAGGATCGAAGGACAGGGAGGGTGGCTACACCTTC	CASSKGSKDREGGYTF
TRBV5-4	TRBJ1-1	NA	NA	TGTGCCAGCAGCTTCTTCGATCTCGGGACTGAAGCTTTCTTT	CASSFFDLGTEAFF
TRBV18	TRBJ1-2	NA	NA	TGTGCCAGCTCACTACGACAGACTGATGGCTACACCTTC	CASSLRQTDGYTF
TRBV30	TRBJ1-1	NA	NA	TGTGCCTGGAGTGTATTAGAGGGGGGGGAATCTGAAGCTTTCTTT	CAWSVLEGGESEAFF
TRBV7-3	TRBJ2-1	few	NA	TGTGCCAGCAGGCTTAAATCGGGGGACCACAATGAGCAGTTCTTC	CASRLKSGDHNEQFF
TRBV24-1	TRBJ1-2	NA	NA	TGTGCCACCAGTGATTCAGGTCCACAGCACTATGGCTACACCTTC	CATSDSGPQHYGYTF
TRBV4-1	TRBJ2-5	NA	TRBD2	TGCGCCAGCAGCCAAGATCTGACTAGCGGGCCAGAGACCCAGTACTTC	CASSQDLTSGPETQYF
TRBV15	TRBJ1-1	NA	TRBD1	TGTGCCACCAGCATAGGGGGCGCTTACACTGAAGCTTTCTTT	CATSIGGAYTEAFF
TRBV7-2	TRBJ1-2	NA	TRBD1	TGTGCCAGCAGCTTAGCGGGCGGGACAGGGGTGATCAATGGCTACACCTTC	CASSLAGGTGVINGYTF
TRBV19	TRBJ1-6	once	NA	TGTGCCAGTAGTACCCCAGGGGTACCCCTCCACTTT	CASSTPGVPLHF
TRBV11-2	TRBJ2-7	NA	NA	TGTGCCAGCAGCTCACAGGGAAAAGTAAAAATGTTCTACGAGCAGTACTTC	CASSSQGKVKMFYEQYF
TRBV28	TRBJ1-6	NA	NA	TGTGCCAGCCGCGGAATGGGTAATTCACCCCTCCACTTT	CASRGMGNSPLHF
TRBV5-1	TRBJ2-3	NA	NA	TGCGCCAGCACCTCCGGGACATATCGCACAGATACGCAGTATTTT	CASTSGTYRTDTQYF
TRBV19	TRBJ1-5	NA	NA	TGTGCCAGTAGTATAGGACAGGATAGCAATCAGCCCCAGCATTTT	CASSIGQDSNQPQHF
TRBV7-9	TRBJ2-7	NA	NA	TGTGCCAGCAGCTCGAGGGGGCGGGGAGAAGAGCAGTACTTC	CASSSRGRGEEQYF
TRBV27	TRBJ1-5	NA	NA	TGTGCCAGCAGTTTATATGGGACAAGTAATCAGCCCCAGCATTTT	CASSLYGTSNQPQHF
TRBV7-8	TRBJ2-3	NA	NA	TGTGCCAGCAGCTTTGGCGGGGACACAGATACGCAGTATTTT	CASSFGGDTDTQYF
TRBV4-2	TRBJ1-1	NA	TRBD1	TGTGCCAGCAGCCCCTACACAGGGGCGAACACTGAAGCTTTCTTT	CASSPYTGANTEAFF
TRBV4-1	TRBJ2-1	once	TRBD2	TGCGCCAGCAGCCCACTGACTAGCGGGGGGTACAATGAGCAGTTCTTC	CASSPLTSGGYNEQFF
TRBV5-1	TRBJ2-7	few	TRBD1	TGCGCCAGCAGCCTCGCCGCCGGGACAGCCTCCTACGAGCAGTACTTC	CASSLAAGTASYEQYF
TRBV5-4	TRBJ2-7	NA	NA	TGTGCCAGCAGCTACGGGTTTCCAAACGAGCAGTACTTC	CASSYGFPNEQYF
TRBV27	TRBJ2-7	NA	NA	TGTGCCAGCCCCAAGCTGTACTTC	CASPKLYF
TRBV5-1	TRBJ1-6	NA	NA	TGCGCCAGCAAGGGGGACACTTTATCAACACCCCTCCACTTT	CASKGDTLSTPLHF
TRBV19	TRBJ1-2	NA	NA	TGTGCCAGTAGCTTACTTCCGCCTATCTATGGCTACACCTTC	CASSLLPPIYGYTF
TRBV13	TRBJ2-3	once	TRBD1	TGTGCCAGCAGCTACGGGACAGGGAGCACAGATACGCAGTATTTT	CASSYGTGSTDTQYF
TRBV27	TRBJ2-3	once	NA	TGTGCCAGCAGTCCCATTCTACTAGGCCTCCCAGATACGCAGTATTTT	CASSPILLGLPDTQYF
TRBV11-1	TRBJ2-2	few	NA	TGTGCCAGCACAACCCGCGCCGGGGAGCTGTTTTTT	CASTTRAGELFF
TRBV7-9	TRBJ2-7	once	NA	TGTGCCAGCAGCTTAGTGACAGCTCCACCTACGATAGGGTACTTC	CASSLVTAPPTIGYF
TRBV6-1	TRBJ2-2	NA	TRBD2	TGTGCCAGCAGTGAACTAGCGGACACCGGGGAGCTGTTTTTT	CASSELADTGELFF
TRBV4-1	TRBJ2-3	NA	TRBD2	TGCGCCAGCAGCCCCTCCCCTAGCGGGAGTCCCGATACGCAGTATTTT	CASSPSPSGSPDTQYF
TRBV5-8	TRBJ1-2	NA	NA	TGTGCCAGCAGCTTCCGTCCCGTCTATGGCTACACCTTC	CASSFRPVYGYTF
TRBV19	TRBJ2-3	few	TRBD1	TGTGCCAGTACACCTAGGACAGGGAGCACAGATACGCAGTATTTT	CASTPRTGSTDTQYF
TRBV6-5	TRBJ1-4	once	NA	TGTGCCAGCAGTTACCTCCGGGGAGAAAAACTGTTTTTT	CASSYLRGEKLFF
TRBV5-1	TRBJ2-1	NA	TRBD2	TGCGCCAGCAGCTCTGTTAGCGGGAGTAATGAGCAGTTCTTC	CASSSVSGSNEQFF
TRBV5-4	TRBJ2-3	once	NA	TGTGCCAGCAGCTTGGACAGGAACACAGATACGCAGTATTTT	CASSLDRNTDTQYF
TRBV19	TRBJ2-2	NA	TRBD1	TGTGCCAGTAGTATCTACCCCGGACAGGGGGCCGGGGAGCTGTTTTTT	CASSIYPGQGAGELFF
TRBV3-1/TRBV3-2	TRBJ1-1	once	TRBD1	TGTGCCAGCAGCCAAGCATCGGGCAGGGGGCCGGGGAACACTGAAGCTTTCTTT	CASSQASGRGPGNTEAFF
TRBV7-2	TRBJ1-2	NA	NA	TGTGCCAGCAGCCTCGGGATTTCTACTAACTATGGCTACACCTTC	CASSLGISTNYGYTF
TRBV14	TRBJ1-1	NA	NA	TGTGCCAGCAGCCAAGGTGGGGCGTTTAGGGAAGCTTTCTTT	CASSQGGAFREAFF
TRBV19	TRBJ1-5	NA	NA	TGTGCCAGTAGTGTCTACAAACAGGTAAACCAGCCCCAGCATTTT	CASSVYKQVNQPQHF
TRBV27	TRBJ2-7	NA	TRBD1	TGTGCCAGCAGTCGTTCTACCGGGACAGAACTTTACGAGCAGTACTTC	CASSRSTGTELYEQYF